These 5 T cell receptor beta chains were sequenced from one sample in a study of T cells in Graves' hyperthyroidism and ophthalmopathy. Template material for amplifying TCR beta CDR3 regions consisted of RNA transcripts. A set of HTBI primers served as the primers for a first-round RT-PCR of the TCR CDR3. TCRdb redid the calling of the multiplex PCR reads with MiXCR, one entry per CDR3 protein. The data hold approximately 530,000 distinct CDR3 sequences, with around 15% observed a single time. The material sequenced was blood. The receptors derive from a woman aged 18-29 years with Graves' hyperthyroidism.

The rearrangement joins TRBV5-1 to TRBJ1-3; no reliable D call. Trimming cost V 0 bases and J 0 bases, with 13 bases left between them. The CDR3 consists of 17 residues. The germline CDR1 and CDR2 sequences are SGHRS and YFSETQ. The CDR3 loop reads CASSLEGLQYSGNTIYF. CDR3 DNA sequence: TGCGCCAGCAGCTTGGAGGGCCTTCAATACTCTGGAAACACCATATATTTT.

This clonotype was seen a handful of times. The CDR3 protein is CASNPQGHNYGYTF. As DNA, the CDR3 is TGTGCCAGTAACCCACAGGGGCATAACTATGGCTACACCTTC. The J gene is TRBJ1-2, the V gene TRBV19, with 7 bases identical to TRBD1. With V trimmed by 7 bases and J by 1 base, 6 bases remained unmatched. The CDR3 covers 14 residues. In germline, CDR1 is LNHDA, CDR2 SQIVND (reference sequence).

The chain is built from TRBV6-2 or TRBV6-3 and TRBJ2-5; a weak D match, TRBD2 (7 bases). With 6 bases removed from V and 5 bases from J, the gap between germline ends came to 19 bases. The CDR3 has 15 residues. CDR1 MNHEY and CDR2 SVGEGT come from the germline V gene. In DNA, the CDR3 is TGTGCCAGCAGGTGGGGGGGCTCTAATTTGGAGACCCAGTACTTC. Amino acid sequence: CASRWGGSNLETQYF.

This clonotype occurred a few times. The V and J genes are TRBV30 and TRBJ1-2; tentative D call: TRBD1 (5 bases). Trimming removed 4 bases at V and 6 bases at J, with 12 bases between. This CDR3 region has 12 residues. Germline V gene data show CDR1 as GTSNPN and CDR2 as SVGIG (reference sequence). CDR3 nucleotides: TGTGCCTGGACCCCGATACAGGATGGCTACACCTTC. This sequence encodes CAWTPIQDGYTF.

The CDR3 is CAGGPGELFF. In nucleotides, the CDR3 is TGTGCGGGGGGGCCCGGGGAGCTGTTTTTT. This chain connects TRBV30 to TRBJ2-2, with D perhaps TRBD2 (7 bases). The germline gives CDR1 GTSNPN, CDR2 SVGIG (reference sequence). The CDR3 has 10 amino acids.